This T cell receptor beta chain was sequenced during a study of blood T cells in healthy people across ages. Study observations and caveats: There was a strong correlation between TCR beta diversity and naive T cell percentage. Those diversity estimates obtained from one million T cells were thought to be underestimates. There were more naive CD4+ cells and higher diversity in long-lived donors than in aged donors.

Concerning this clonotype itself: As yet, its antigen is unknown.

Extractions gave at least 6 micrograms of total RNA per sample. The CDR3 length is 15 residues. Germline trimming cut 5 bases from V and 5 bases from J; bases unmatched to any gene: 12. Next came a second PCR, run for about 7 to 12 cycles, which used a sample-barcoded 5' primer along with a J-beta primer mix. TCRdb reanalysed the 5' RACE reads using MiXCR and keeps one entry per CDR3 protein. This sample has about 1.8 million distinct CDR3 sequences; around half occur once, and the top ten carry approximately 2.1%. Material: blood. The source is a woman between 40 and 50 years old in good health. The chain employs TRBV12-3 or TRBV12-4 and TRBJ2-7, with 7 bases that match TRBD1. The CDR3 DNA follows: TGTGCCAGCAGTGGCGCGGCCCAAACAGGGGACGAGCAGTACTTC. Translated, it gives CASSGAAQTGDEQYF.